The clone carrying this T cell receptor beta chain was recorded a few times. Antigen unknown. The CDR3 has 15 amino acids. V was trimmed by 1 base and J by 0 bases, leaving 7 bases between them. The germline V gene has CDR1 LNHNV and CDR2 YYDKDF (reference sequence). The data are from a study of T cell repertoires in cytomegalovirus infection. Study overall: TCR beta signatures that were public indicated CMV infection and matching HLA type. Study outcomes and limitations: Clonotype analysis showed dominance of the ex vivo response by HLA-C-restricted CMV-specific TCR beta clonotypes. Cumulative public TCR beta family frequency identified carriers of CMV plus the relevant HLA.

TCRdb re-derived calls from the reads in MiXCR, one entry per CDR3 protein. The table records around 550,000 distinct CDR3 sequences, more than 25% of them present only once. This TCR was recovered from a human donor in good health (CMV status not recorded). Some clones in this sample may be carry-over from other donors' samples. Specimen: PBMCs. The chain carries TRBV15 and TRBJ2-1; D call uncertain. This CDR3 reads CATSRGASSYNEQFF. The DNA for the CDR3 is TGTGCCACCAGCAGAGGGGCTAGCTCCTACAATGAGCAGTTCTTC.